These T cell receptor beta chains were read from a single sample in a study of CD8 T cells in ankylosing spondylitis. A single record per CDR3 protein comes from TCRdb applying MiXCR to the 5' RACE reads. Of 69,000 or so distinct CDR3 sequences listed, approximately 5% are singletons. Material for sequencing was blood, either unsorted or a sorted T cell fraction (not recorded which). The receptors come from a male donor with ankylosing spondylitis or in good health (not recorded which). Both conserved end residues are part of each CDR3. Each record gives: J gene, V gene, D gene, clone size, CDR3 DNA, CDR3 protein. D genes are given only for firm matches. A row's size may be missing; if present it is once, few, many or a size class.

J: TRBJ2-5; V: TRBV29-1; D: TRBD1; size: many; DNA: TGCAGCGTTGGAGGGACAGGGAGATTTGAGACCCAGTACTTC; CDR3: CSVGGTGRFETQYF
J: TRBJ1-1; V: TRBV18; D: -; size: many; DNA: TGTGCCAGCTCACCATCCACTGAAGCTTTCTTT; CDR3: CASSPSTEAFF
J: TRBJ2-1; V: TRBV14; D: -; size: many; DNA: TGTGCCAGCAGCAAAGCGACTAGGCGTGAGCAGTTCTTC; CDR3: CASSKATRREQFF
J: TRBJ1-5; V: TRBV20-1; D: -; size: many; DNA: TGCAGTGCTAGGGGGGGGGGCTCTCAGCCCCAGCATTTT; CDR3: CSARGGGSQPQHF
J: TRBJ2-3; V: TRBV13; D: TRBD2; size: many; DNA: TGTGCCAGCAGCCCCGGGAGCGGGGGGCCCCTAGGGACGCAGTATTTT; CDR3: CASSPGSGGPLGTQYF
J: TRBJ2-3; V: TRBV7-2; D: -; size: -; DNA: TGTGCCAGCAGCTTAAGGGCGTCTACGCAGTATTTT; CDR3: CASSLRASTQYF
J: TRBJ1-4; V: TRBV20-1; D: TRBD1; size: many; DNA: TGCAGTGCTAGGGCAGGGGGAGGAAGTGAAAAACTGTTTTTT; CDR3: CSARAGGGSEKLFF
J: TRBJ2-1; V: TRBV3-1; D: TRBD1; size: many; DNA: TGTGCCAGCAGCTCCGGGACAGGGTTATACAATGAGCAGTTCTTC; CDR3: CASSSGTGLYNEQFF
J: TRBJ2-2; V: TRBV6-6; D: -; size: many; DNA: TGTGCCAGCAGTTCCCCGAGGGTCGGGAACACCGGGGAGCTGTTTTTT; CDR3: CASSSPRVGNTGELFF
J: TRBJ1-1; V: TRBV20-1; D: -; size: many; DNA: TGCAGTGCTCCCCCGCCCGGGGTCGATGAAGCTTTCTTT; CDR3: CSAPPPGVDEAFF
J: TRBJ2-1; V: TRBV20-1; D: -; size: many; DNA: TGCAGTGCTAAACCCCCCGACAGCTCCTACAATGAGCAGTTCTTC; CDR3: CSAKPPDSSYNEQFF
J: TRBJ2-2; V: TRBV20-1; D: -; size: many; DNA: TGCAGTGCTACCAATGGGGCCACCGGGGAGCTGTTTTTT; CDR3: CSATNGATGELFF
J: TRBJ1-2; V: TRBV29-1; D: -; size: many; DNA: TGCAGCGCGGACGGGCCAGGGAGTTATGGCTACACCTTC; CDR3: CSADGPGSYGYTF
J: TRBJ1-1; V: TRBV12-3/TRBV12-4; D: -; size: many; DNA: TGTGCCAGCAGGGATAACAGGGTGGAGGTCACTGAAGCTTTCTTT; CDR3: CASRDNRVEVTEAFF
J: TRBJ2-2; V: TRBV29-1; D: TRBD2; size: many; DNA: TGCAGCGTCACAACACTGAGGGAGGGCGGGGAGCTGTTTTTT; CDR3: CSVTTLREGGELFF
J: TRBJ1-2; V: TRBV5-6; D: -; size: many; DNA: TGTGCCAGCAGCCGAGGGGACGGCTACACCTTC; CDR3: CASSRGDGYTF